The sequence of this T cell receptor (beta chain) was determined in a study of cytomegalovirus exposure and HLA in healthy donors. General observations from the study: Sequencing artifact likely explains a cluster of highly shared sequence variants. As confirmed in vitro, a few CMV-associated chains were specific for CMV antigens.

This clone was seen once. What it binds is unknown. 13 Jbeta primers and 60 Vbeta primers were used for the PCR. Method: immunoSEQ multiplex PCR; TCRdb's copy keeps in-frame clones and lacks some. The sample yields about 95,000 clones, under 90% seen once. This clonotype was obtained from a woman aged 65 to 85 in good health and CMV-seropositive. The sequenced material came from PBMCs.

The CDR3 DNA follows: TGTGCCAGCAGCTCGGGGGACGTCTACTCTGGGGCCAACGTCCTGACTTTC. It yields the protein CASSSGDVYSGANVLTF. The chain combines TRBV5-4 with TRBJ2-6; perhaps TRBD2 as D (6 bases). Trimming left V 3 bases short and J 0 bases short, with 13 bases between. The CDR3 runs 17 residues. Per germline, CDR1 SGHNT and CDR2 YYREEE (reference sequence).